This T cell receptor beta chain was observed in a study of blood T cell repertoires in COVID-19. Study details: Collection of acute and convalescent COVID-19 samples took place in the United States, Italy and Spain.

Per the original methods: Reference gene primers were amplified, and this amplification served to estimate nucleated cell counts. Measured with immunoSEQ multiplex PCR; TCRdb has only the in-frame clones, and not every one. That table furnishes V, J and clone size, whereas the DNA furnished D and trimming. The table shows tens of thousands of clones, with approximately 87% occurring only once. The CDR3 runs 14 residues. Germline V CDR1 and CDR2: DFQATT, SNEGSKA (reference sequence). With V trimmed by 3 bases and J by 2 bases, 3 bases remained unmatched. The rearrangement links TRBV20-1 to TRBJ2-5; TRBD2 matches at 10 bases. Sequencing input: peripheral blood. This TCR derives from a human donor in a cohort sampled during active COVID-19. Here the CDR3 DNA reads TGCAGTGCTAGTCTAGCGGGGGTTCAAGAGACCCAGTACTTC. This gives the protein CSASLAGVQETQYF.